This TCR beta chain was profiled in a study of cytomegalovirus exposure and HLA in healthy donors. CDR1 and CDR2 from the germline V gene are KGHSH and LQKENI. The CDR3 extends over 15 amino acids. The ends lost 3 bases at V and 5 bases at J; junction bases unmatched: 8. With 60 Vbeta and 13 Jbeta primers, the PCR was carried out. Some clones are missing from TCRdb's copy, which holds only in-frame ones; the method was immunoSEQ multiplex PCR. Altogether under 130,000 clones are present, about 83% being singletons, with the ten largest covering 6.1%. This TCR derives from a man aged 18 to 29 in good health and CMV-seronegative. This chain links TRBV18 with TRBJ2-7; TRBD2 aligns across 9 bases. Input material: PBMCs. As DNA, the CDR3 is TGTGCCAGCTCACCCCGGGCAGCGGGAGGTGACGAGCAGTACTTC. Translating it yields CASSPRAAGGDEQYF.